A selection of T cell receptor beta chains follows, all from one sample in a study of T cell changes during pregnancy in multiple sclerosis. Using immunoSEQ multiplex PCR, the repertoire was profiled, and TCRdb retains in-frame clones only, with some absent. The top ten clones hold around 1.7% of a sample with 50,000 to 70,000 clones, approximately 93% of them seen once. The sequencing here drew on peripheral blood, taken after pregnancy. Source of these receptors: a female donor with multiple sclerosis, enrolled in a pregnancy study. Each CDR3 is given with its conserved first and last residue. The D gene is left open where the match is weak. A row's size may be missing; if present it is once, few, many or a size class.

abundance,d_gene,v_gene,j_gene,CDR3aa,CDR3nt
NA,NA,TRBV7-8,TRBJ2-3,CASSLSYGGKTDTQYF,TGTGCCAGCAGCTTGAGTTATGGCGGGAAAACAGATACGCAGTATTTT
NA,TRBD2,TRBV27,TRBJ2-2,CASSSHPGLAGIGELFF,TGTGCCAGCAGTTCCCACCCTGGGCTAGCGGGAATCGGGGAGCTGTTTTTT
once,TRBD1,TRBV5-1,TRBJ1-3,CASSPTGDGYGNTIYF,TGCGCCAGCAGCCCGACAGGGGATGGATATGGAAACACCATATATTTT
NA,TRBD1,TRBV7-2,TRBJ1-2,CASSPDRDYGYTF,TGTGCCAGCAGCCCCGACAGGGACTATGGCTACACCTTC
NA,TRBD1,TRBV2,TRBJ2-7,CASSARQGPHEQYF,TGTGCCAGCAGTGCCAGACAGGGTCCCCACGAGCAGTACTTC
NA,TRBD1,TRBV19,TRBJ1-2,CASKATTGIGYGYTF,TGTGCCAGCAAAGCTACGACAGGGATCGGCTATGGCTACACCTTC
NA,TRBD2,TRBV19,TRBJ2-1,CASSMTGTSGSDEQFF,TGTGCCAGTAGTATGACCGGGACTAGCGGGAGTGATGAGCAGTTCTTC
NA,NA,TRBV19,TRBJ2-7,CASSIIPGGAAEQYF,TGTGCCAGTAGTATTATCCCAGGTGGAGCGGCCGAGCAGTACTTC
NA,TRBD2,TRBV18,TRBJ2-1,CASTKDGTSGADNEQFF,TGTGCCAGCACAAAGGATGGAACTAGCGGGGCAGACAATGAGCAGTTCTTC
NA,NA,TRBV11-2,TRBJ2-2,CASSIGTHGTGELFF,TGTGCCAGCAGCATCGGGACTCATGGGACCGGGGAGCTGTTTTTT
NA,NA,TRBV7-2,TRBJ2-3,CASSLASHSDTQYF,TGTGCCAGCAGCTTAGCGTCACATTCAGATACGCAGTATTTT
NA,TRBD1,TRBV11-3,TRBJ2-1,CASRDRGRNEQFF,TGTGCCAGCAGGGACAGGGGTAGGAATGAGCAGTTCTTC
NA,TRBD1,TRBV4-3,TRBJ1-2,CASSQGQGYGYTF,TGCGCCAGCAGCCAAGGACAGGGATATGGCTACACCTTC
NA,TRBD2,TRBV11-3,TRBJ2-1,CASSLGLGNEQFF,TGTGCCAGCAGCCTGGGACTAGGCAATGAGCAGTTCTTC
NA,TRBD1,TRBV7-9,TRBJ1-1,CASSKTRGGQGNTEAFF,TGTGCCAGCAGCAAGACCCGAGGCGGACAGGGGAACACTGAAGCTTTCTTT
NA,NA,TRBV7-3,TRBJ2-1,CASSLKGGQGRQFF,TGTGCCAGCAGCTTAAAGGGGGGGCAGGGAAGGCAGTTCTTC
NA,TRBD1,TRBV28,TRBJ1-1,CASSSSTGYNTEAFF,TGTGCCAGCAGTTCCTCGACAGGGTATAACACTGAAGCTTTCTTT
NA,NA,TRBV7-3,TRBJ1-2,CASSHNREGEGYTF,TGTGCCAGCAGCCACAACAGGGAGGGGGAGGGCTACACCTTC
NA,TRBD1,TRBV28,TRBJ2-1,CASTLTGARYNEQFF,TGTGCCAGCACCCTGACAGGGGCCCGTTACAATGAGCAGTTCTTC
NA,NA,TRBV18,TRBJ1-1,CASSQMNSYSEAFF,TGTGCCAGCTCTCAAATGAACAGCTACAGTGAAGCTTTCTTT
NA,NA,TRBV27,TRBJ1-1,CASSPYQTGVNTEAFF,TGTGCCAGCAGCCCATATCAGACAGGAGTCAACACTGAAGCTTTCTTT
NA,NA,TRBV1,TRBJ2-4,CTSSQELAGWGVAKNIQYF,TGCACCAGCAGCCAAGAGCTAGCGGGGTGGGGGGTAGCCAAAAACATTCAGTACTTC
NA,NA,TRBV4-2,TRBJ2-1,CASSHGDQGGNEQFF,TGTGCCAGCAGCCACGGTGATCAGGGGGGTAATGAGCAGTTCTTC
NA,NA,TRBV6-1,TRBJ2-3,CASSGMHTTQYF,TGTGCCAGCAGTGGTATGCACACTACGCAGTATTTT
few,NA,TRBV7-2,TRBJ1-2,CASSPRSERRGYTF,TGTGCCAGCAGCCCGCGGAGTGAACGTCGAGGCTACACCTTC
NA,NA,TRBV7-2,TRBJ1-2,CASSLGYRENGYTF,TGTGCCAGCAGCTTAGGGTACAGGGAGAATGGCTACACCTTC
NA,TRBD2,TRBV27,TRBJ2-7,CASSSPWSAGGSYEQYF,TGTGCCAGCAGTTCCCCGTGGTCAGCGGGAGGGTCCTACGAGCAGTACTTC
NA,NA,TRBV19,TRBJ2-1,CASSSGYNTYNEQFF,TGTGCCAGTAGCAGCGGGTATAATACCTACAATGAGCAGTTCTTC
NA,TRBD2,TRBV9,TRBJ2-7,CASSGGGDYEQYF,TGTGCCAGCTCCGGGGGGGGAGACTACGAGCAGTACTTC
NA,TRBD2,TRBV4-2,TRBJ2-3,CASSQTTSGSTDTQYF,TGTGCCAGCAGCCAAACGACTAGCGGGAGCACAGATACGCAGTATTTT
few,TRBD2,TRBV4-3,TRBJ2-1,CASSQVLAGGTSYNEQFF,TGCGCCAGCAGCCAAGTCCTAGCGGGAGGCACCTCCTACAATGAGCAGTTCTTC
NA,NA,TRBV12-5,TRBJ2-2,CASGTARETAGELFF,TGTGCTAGTGGGACAGCCCGGGAGACAGCCGGGGAGCTGTTTTTT
NA,NA,TRBV2,TRBJ2-7,CASSSQVGTYEQYF,TGTGCCAGCAGTTCACAAGTAGGGACATACGAGCAGTACTTC
NA,TRBD1,TRBV29-1,TRBJ2-6,CSVSFDRDISGANVLTF,TGCAGCGTAAGCTTCGACAGGGATATCTCTGGGGCCAACGTCCTGACTTTC
few,NA,TRBV21-1,TRBJ2-5,CASSNSGEETQYF,TGTGCCAGCAGCAATAGCGGCGAAGAGACCCAGTACTTC